In its sample, the clone carrying this T cell receptor beta chain was seen many times. This entry is derived from a study of shared clonotypes between healthy human individuals. It was 200 to 250 ng DNA, around 33,000 T cell genomes, that sorted-subset replicate PCRs used. Produced via immunoSEQ multiplex PCR; TCRdb's table is partial and in-frame only. The sample yields over 850,000 clones, more than 75% seen once. Trimming stripped 3 bases from V and 2 bases from J, with 29 bases between. The CDR3 is 20 amino acids. The germline V gene encodes CDR1 LGHNA and CDR2 YSLEER. The sequenced sample was memory CD4+ T cells from PBMCs. Subset specified: CD45RA-negative fraction. The V and J genes are TRBV4-3 and TRBJ2-7; D is tentatively TRBD1 or TRBD2 (5 bases each). The TCR was taken from a man in his late teens or twenties in good health. Some clones in this sample may be carry-over from other donors' samples. Here the CDR3 reads CASSQYQGKSGWVNAYEQYF. CDR3 in DNA: TGCGCCAGCAGCCAGTATCAGGGAAAGAGCGGTTGGGTAAATGCCTACGAGCAGTACTTC.